What follows are 32 T cell receptor beta chains derived from one specimen sequenced in a study of tumor and adjacent non-tumor tissue in lung cancer. No cell sorting was done before RNA was extracted from the tissue. This non-tumor lung sample came from over 3 cm beyond the tumor edge. TCRbeta libraries were built with three rounds of nested PCR, modified from ARM-PCR. TCRdb re-derived calls from the multiplex PCR reads in MiXCR, one entry per CDR3 protein. In the table there are roughly 75,000 distinct CDR3 sequences, less than 75% of which are singletons. Sequenced: distant non-tumor lung tissue. Source of these receptors: a woman aged 45-65 years with non-small cell lung cancer.

This clonotype occurred many times. V is TRBV4-3 and J is TRBJ2-3; possibly TRBD2 for D (6 bases). This CDR3 is 16 amino acids long. Germline loops: CDR1 LGHNA, CDR2 YSLEER. Trimming pared 1 base from V and 4 bases from J, leaving 15 bases between. CDR3 loop: CASSQVAGRRADTQYF. The DNA for the CDR3 is TGCGCCAGCAGCCAAGTTGCGGGAAGGAGGGCAGATACGCAGTATTTT.

A remark on this clonotype: A much bigger clone sits one base away, suggesting this may be a read error. The V call is TRBV12-3 or TRBV12-4, the J call TRBJ1-5; D call uncertain. This CDR3 is 14 amino acids long. CDR3 residues: CASSFEGSNHPQHF. The CDR3 nucleotides are TGTGCCAGCAGTTTCGAAGGAAGCAATCATCCCCAGCATTTT.

This clonotype was observed at least ten times. The chain carries TRBV6-1 and TRBJ2-2; D could derive from TRBD1 or TRBD2 (5 bases each). Germline CDR1 reads MNHNS; CDR2 reads SASEGT. The CDR3 length is 14 residues. Trimming left V 6 bases short and J 5 bases short, with 13 bases between. The CDR3 is CASRRDGLTGELFF. The CDR3, as DNA: TGTGCCAGCAGGAGGGACGGCTTGACCGGGGAGCTGTTTTTT.

This clonotype was seen only once. The junction does not match germline at one end; this may be a read error. This chain connects TRBV2 to TRBJ1-6; D uncertain. From germline, CDR1 is SNHLY and CDR2 FYNNEI. The CDR3 consists of 17 residues. CDR3 residues: CASSEFLPSSYNSPPHF. CDR3 DNA sequence: TGTGCCAGCAGTGAATTTTTGCCGAGCTCCTATAATTCACCCCCCCACTTT.

Concerning this clonotype: Mismatch with germline at one junction end may stem from a read error. This chain links TRBV24-1 with TRBJ2-2; 11 positions agree with TRBD2. CDR1 is KGHDR, CDR2 SFDVKD, per germline. The CDR3 has 20 residues. The CDR3 nucleotides read TGTGCCACCAGTGATCCCGCCAATCGACTAGCGGGACAGGTCACCGGGAAGCTGTTTTTT. Translation gives CATSDPANRLAGQVTGKLFF.

CDR3 region: CSVGRQRGVGGYTF. CDR3 sequence (DNA): TGCAGCGTTGGAAGGCAGAGAGGAGTGGGTGGCTACACCTTC. This chain connects TRBV29-1 to TRBJ1-2; D not certain. Germline values: CDR1 SQVTM, CDR2 ANQGSEA. V lost 4 bases, J lost 7 bases, and 19 bases lay in between. The CDR3 has 14 residues.

This clonotype was counted only a few times. A much larger clone lies one base from this, so it may be a read error. The chain couples TRBV6-5 to TRBJ2-7, with a possible D match to TRBD1 (5 bases). The germline CDR1 and CDR2 sequences are MNHEY and SVGAGI. V was shortened by 7 bases and J by 2 bases, with 18 bases between the two germline ends. The CDR3 length is 15 residues. The CDR3: CASTPIRTSTYEQYF. In nucleotides, the CDR3 is TGTGCCAGCACCCCTATCCGGACATCGACCTACGAGCAGTACTTC.

As regards this clonotype: Compared with germline, one end of the junction differs, possibly owing to a read error. V is TRBV6-2 or TRBV6-3 and J is TRBJ1-1; D remains unclear. Germline-derived CDR1 and CDR2 are MNHEY and SVGEGT. This CDR3 spans 13 amino acids. CDR3 DNA sequence: TGTACCAGCAGTTACTCGAGGGAGACTGAAGCTTTCTTT. This encodes CTSSYSRETEAFF.

On this clonotype itself: Since a much larger clone is just one base distant, this may be a read error. The chain links TRBV7-8 to TRBJ1-1; no definite D call. CDR1 and CDR2 from the germline V gene are SGHVS and FQNEAQ. This CDR3 has 14 amino acids. The CDR3 DNA is TGTGCCGGCAGCTTAATGGAATCGAACACTGAAGCTTTCTTT. Translated: CAGSLMESNTEAFF.

Details on this clonotype: A much larger clone differs by one base, so this may be a read error. This chain connects TRBV20-1 to TRBJ2-5; D remains unclear. The CDR3 length is 14 residues. The germline gives CDR1 DFQATT, CDR2 SNEGSKA (reference sequence). The CDR3 spells CSARRSLGVEIQYF. CDR3 in DNA: TGCAGTGCTAGACGGAGCCTTGGCGTGGAGATCCAGTACTTC.

A word on this clonotype: Just one base apart from a much larger clone, this may be a read error. This rearrangement joins TRBV5-6 to TRBJ2-1; D possibly corresponds to TRBD2 (5 bases). Germline lookup yields CDR1 SGHDT and CDR2 YYEEEE. The CDR3 sequence is 15 residues long. CDR3 in DNA: TGTGCCAGCAGCTTGGGGAGCGGACCCTACAATGGGCAGTTCTTC. Its protein is CASSLGSGPYNGQFF. Together with reference TRBV5-6 and TRBJ2-1, the CDR3 gives the full variable domain: DAGVTQSPTHLIKTRGQQVTLRCSPKSGHDTVSWYQQALGQGPQFIFQYYEEEERQRGNFPDRFSGHQFPNYSSELNVNALLLGDSALYLCASSLGSGPYNGQFFGPGTRLTVL.

This clonotype was observed a handful of times. It may be a read error: a sequence one base away is much more abundant. The gene calls are TRBV10-1 and TRBJ1-2, with D maybe TRBD1 (6 bases). The CDR3 contains 13 residues. V lost 5 bases, J lost 2 bases, and 9 bases lay in between. Germline V gene sequence: CDR1 WNHNN, CDR2 SYGVQD (reference sequence). In DNA, the CDR3 is TGCGCCAGCAGTATGGACAGAAACTATGGCTACACCTTC. This sequence encodes CASSMDRNYGYTF.

Turning to this clonotype: At one boundary the junction diverges from the germline segment, which might be a read error. The chain links TRBV5-4 to TRBJ2-1, with a weak D call TRBD2 (6 bases). Germline values: CDR1 SGHNT, CDR2 YYREEE (reference sequence). The CDR3 spans 15 residues. The DNA for the CDR3 is TGTGCCAGCAGCCCCGCTTGCGGGACTTTCAATGAGAAGTTTTTC. Its translation: CASSPACGTFNEKFF.

The sample holds many counts of this clonotype. The rearrangement joins TRBV29-1 to TRBJ2-1; 10 bases are a match to TRBD2. Per the germline V gene, CDR1 is SQVTM and CDR2 is ANQGSEA. The CDR3 consists of 15 residues. The V gene end was trimmed by 5 bases and the J gene end by 3 bases; junction bases not matched to a gene: 7. CDR3 region: CSVRGLAEYYNEQFF. CDR3 in DNA: TGCAGCGTTCGAGGACTAGCGGAATACTACAATGAGCAGTTCTTC.

Remarks on this clonotype: Its ends do not fully match the called genes, so a read error is possible. This rearrangement joins TRBV6-6 to TRBJ2-7, with D maybe TRBD1 (5 bases). Germline V CDR1 and CDR2: MNHNY, SVGAGI (reference sequence). The CDR3 is made up of 14 amino acids. CDR3 sequence (DNA): TGTGCCAGCAGCCAAGACGACAGCTCCTACGAGCAGTATTTC. This encodes CASSQDDSSYEQYF.

The chain couples TRBV6-6 to TRBJ1-3, with 7 bases matching TRBD1. CDR3 size: 15 residues. Germline CDR1 is MNHNY and CDR2 is SVGAGI (reference sequence). Trimming cost V 6 bases and J 4 bases; bases outside gene matches: 9. The CDR3, as DNA: TGTGCCAGCAGCCTTAACAGGGGTCTAGGAAACACCATATATTTT. Translation gives CASSLNRGLGNTIYF.

On this clonotype: Since a much larger clone is just one base distant, this may be a read error. This chain uses TRBV5-6 with TRBJ1-2; TRBD1 matches at 7 bases. The CDR3 contains 14 residues. The germline CDR1 and CDR2 sequences are SGHDT and YYEEEE. V shed 3 bases and J 10 bases; nucleotides not matched to a gene: 12. CDR3 coding DNA: TGTGCCAGCAGCTGGGACAGTGGGTTGTCGCTCTACACCTTC. Protein product: CASSWDSGLSLYTF.

Notes on this clonotype: Being one base from a much bigger clone, this may be a read error. This chain joins TRBV6-1 and TRBJ1-2; no firm D call. The CDR3 contains 13 residues. Germline CDR1 reads MNHNS; CDR2 reads SASEGT. The CDR3 DNA follows: TGTGTCAGCAGTGAGAGCCTTTTCGATGGCTACACCTTC. Protein sequence: CVSSESLFDGYTF.

About this clonotype: One end of the junction does not line up with germline, which may come from a read error. CDR3 DNA sequence: TGCGCCAGCAGCCAATCCCTCCCCCGGACTAGCGGAGCGGGGGGTGAGCAGATCTTC. The encoded protein is CASSQSLPRTSGAGGEQIF. V is TRBV4-3 and J is TRBJ2-1, with 10 bases identical to TRBD2. Germline values: CDR1 LGHNA, CDR2 YSLEER. The CDR3 is made up of 19 amino acids.

The J gene is TRBJ2-7, the V gene TRBV28; TRBD1 agrees at 8 bases. This CDR3 has 16 amino acids. Germline V gives CDR1 MDHEN, CDR2 SYDVKM. The CDR3 DNA reads as TGTGTCAGTAGTTCTAGGATACAGGGGGGAACCTACGAGCAGTACTTC. This translates into CVSSSRIQGGTYEQYF.

Concerning this clonotype: One end of the junction fails to match germline, which may point to a read error. The CDR3 protein is CASGFATSVESQYF. CDR3 bases: TGTGCCAGCGGCTTCGCCACTAGCGTAGAGAGCCAGTACTTC. This chain uses TRBV11-1 with TRBJ2-5; 7 bases line up with TRBD2. This CDR3 is 14 amino acids long. The germline V gene has CDR1 SGHAT and CDR2 FQDESV (reference sequence).

As for this clonotype: Its ends do not fully match the called genes, so a read error is possible. The V call is TRBV28, the J call TRBJ1-1; D possibly corresponds to TRBD1 (6 bases). This CDR3 has 13 residues. CDR1 and CDR2 from the germline V gene are MDHEN and SYDVKM. CDR3 sequence: CASSFRQGTGGGF. CDR3 in DNA: TGTGCCAGCAGTTTTCGCCAGGGGACGGGGGGGGGCTTT.

A remark on this clonotype: Its ends do not fully match the called genes, so a read error is possible. The gene calls are TRBV11-2 and TRBJ2-2, with a possible D match to TRBD2 (5 bases). CDR3 length equals 14 residues. Germline lookup yields CDR1 SGHAT and CDR2 FQNNGV. The CDR3, as DNA: TGTTCCAGCAGCAAAAACTGTGACACCGGGAAGCTGTTTTTT. This codes for CSSSKNCDTGKLFF.

This clonotype was picked up one time. As the CDR3 is not closed by the conserved phenylalanine or tryptophan, this likely results from a read error. This rearrangement joins TRBV4-1 to TRBJ1-1; tentatively, D is TRBD1 (6 bases). The CDR3 is 16 residues long. Germline V lookup: CDR1 MGHRA, CDR2 YSYEKL. The DNA for the CDR3 is TGCGCCAGCTGCCAAGATCTCTACAGGGTAGGCACTGAAGCTTTCATT. The encoded protein is CASCQDLYRVGTEAFI.

Details on this clonotype: A much bigger clone sits one base away, suggesting this may be a read error. The J gene is TRBJ2-3, the V gene TRBV4-2; the match to TRBD2 covers 15 bases. The CDR3 length is 21 residues. Germline V CDR1 and CDR2: LGHNA, YNFKEQ. The V and J ends lost 0 bases and 4 bases, in that order; junction bases with no gene match: 14. Here the CDR3 reads CASSQEGLAGGAYSVADTQYF. CDR3 sequence (DNA): TGTGCCAGCAGCCAAGAAGGACTAGCGGGAGGGGCCTATAGCGTGGCAGATACGCAGTATTTT.

Remarks on this clonotype: A single base separates this from a much larger clone, so it may be a read error. The chain joins TRBV4-1 to TRBJ2-7; 7 bases line up with TRBD2. The V gene's germline CDR1 is MGHRA and CDR2 YSYEKL. This CDR3 is 18 amino acids long. The CDR3 nucleotides are TGCCCCAGCAGCCAAGATTCTCCGCGGGGGAGTCGGTCCTACGAGCAGTACTTC. Its protein product is CPSSQDSPRGSRSYEQYF.

This chain links TRBV19 with TRBJ2-7; D is unresolved. Germline V gene sequence: CDR1 LNHDA, CDR2 SQIVND (reference sequence). V gave up 5 bases and J gave up 3 bases, with 17 bases separating them. CDR3 length equals 15 residues. CDR3 in amino acids: CASSSVSTQIYEQYF. The CDR3 nucleotides read TGTGCCAGTAGTTCCGTGAGTACCCAAATCTACGAGCAGTACTTC.

Remarks on this clonotype: The junction shows a germline mismatch at one end, possibly a read error. This chain connects TRBV28 to TRBJ2-5, with a possible D match to TRBD2 (5 bases). This CDR3 has 17 residues. From germline, CDR1 is MDHEN and CDR2 SYDVKM. CDR3 amino acids: CVSRPRAGTGRQETQYF. Here the CDR3 DNA reads TGTGTCAGCAGACCACGGGCGGGCACTGGGCGCCAAGAGACCCAGTACTTC.

Regarding this clonotype: Since no conserved phenylalanine or tryptophan closes the CDR3, a read error is the likely cause. CDR3 amino acids: CASSQSSGRADEQFS. CDR3 in DNA: TGTGCCAGCAGCCAAAGTAGCGGGAGGGCCGATGAGCAGTTCTCC. The V gene is TRBV4-2, the J gene TRBJ2-1; 11 bases align to TRBD2. With V trimmed by 2 bases and J by 8 bases, 5 bases remained unmatched. The germline V gene has CDR1 LGHNA and CDR2 YNFKEQ. The CDR3 sequence is 15 residues long.

This clonotype has at least ten counts. The V call is TRBV29-1, the J call TRBJ2-3, with a possible D match to TRBD1 (6 bases). This CDR3 is built from 13 residues. Germline CDR1 is SQVTM and CDR2 is ANQGSEA. With 4 bases removed from V and 2 bases from J, the gap between germline ends came to 10 bases. CDR3 sequence (DNA): TGCAGCGTTGCTGGACAGAACACAGATACGCAGTATTTT. It translates to CSVAGQNTDTQYF.

As concerns this clonotype: With a much larger clone just one base away, this may be a read error. This chain uses TRBV14 with TRBJ1-4; 7 positions agree with TRBD1. The CDR3 has 15 amino acids. From germline, CDR1 is SGHDN and CDR2 FVKESK. CDR3 sequence reads: CVSSQTGSRGEKLFF. DNA for the CDR3: TGTGTCAGCAGCCAGACAGGGTCTAGGGGTGAAAAACTGTTTTTT.

This clonotype was found many times. V usage is TRBV12-3 or TRBV12-4 and J usage is TRBJ1-2; D gene uncertain. There are 15 residues in the CDR3. V lost 4 bases, J lost 4 bases, and 16 bases lay in between. CDR3 coding DNA: TGTGCCAGCAGTTCCCAGGCGCAGCTGGCCTATGGCTACACCTTC. Residues: CASSSQAQLAYGYTF.